Sequencing of this T cell receptor (beta chain) was carried out in a study of T-cell memory formation after mild COVID-19. The ends lost 3 bases at V and 3 bases at J; junction bases unmatched: 7. The V gene's germline CDR1 is SGHRS and CDR2 YFSETQ. CDR3 length: 15 residues. The table lists this clonotype with a few counts. Its antigen is undetermined. One entry per CDR3 protein results from TCRdb running MiXCR on the 5' RACE reads. The table lists approximately 560,000 distinct CDR3 sequences, approximately 15% of them singletons. Study conclusions and caveats: Day 15 to 85 contracting clones showed balanced CD4/CD8; day 15 to 37 expanders favored CD4+.

The specimen sequenced was PBMCs or a T cell subset sorted from them (not recorded which). The chain combines TRBV5-1 with TRBJ2-3; 7 positions match TRBD2. This clonotype originated in an adult woman who had mild COVID-19 (a few samples of this study predate the infection). Cell type and time point are not known. Here the CDR3 reads CASSSGVSGTDTQYF. The CDR3, as DNA: TGCGCCAGCAGCTCCGGTGTTAGCGGGACAGATACGCAGTATTTT. The variable domain in full, completed from reference TRBV5-1 and TRBJ2-3, reads KAGVTQTPRYLIKTRGQQVTLSCSPISGHRSVSWYQQTPGQGLQFLFEYFSETQRNKGNFPGRFSGRQFSNSRSEMNVSTLELGDSALYLCASSSGVSGTDTQYFGPGTRLTVL.